The present TCR beta chain was sequenced within a study of persistence of HIV-infected CD4 T cells. A word on this clone: The antigen remains unidentified.

Nonspecific anti-CD3/anti-CD28 bead stimulation represents the broad CD4+ T cell repertoire. Sorting selected CD4+ T cells upregulating both CD40 ligand and CD69. Germline CDR1 SNHLY, CDR2 FYNNEI. Deletions cut 4 bases from V and 6 bases from J, with 16 bases between. This CDR3 has 14 amino acids. This was the immunoSEQ version 4 assay in survey mode. Using immunoSEQ multiplex PCR, the repertoire was profiled, and TCRdb retains in-frame clones only, with some absent. The sample contains under 50,000 clones, around 89% of which appear only once. The material was CD4+ T cells sorted from PBMCs after roughly 20-hour stimulation, obtained from a patient who received antiretroviral therapy. V gene TRBV2 combines with J gene TRBJ2-7; D assignment may be TRBD1 or TRBD2 (5 bases each). The origin of this receptor is an adult woman with HIV who was CMV-seropositive. CDR3 nucleotide sequence: TGTGCCAGCAGTGGGGGATGGGGGTTCGCCGAGCAGTACTTC. Translating it yields CASSGGWGFAEQYF.